This T cell receptor beta chain comes out of a study of cytomegalovirus exposure and HLA in healthy donors. Study results and limitations: Roughly uniform depth of sequencing across donors was assumed in presence/absence analyses.

PCR involved 60 Vbeta and 13 Jbeta primers. Here immunoSEQ multiplex PCR was the method, and the copy in TCRdb shows in-frame clones only, minus some. The sample holds about 190,000 clones, 79% seen once. The length of the CDR3 is 16 residues. Germline lookup yields CDR1 SEHNR and CDR2 FQNEAQ (reference sequence). After removal of 4 bases from V and 2 bases from J, the junction contained 8 bases not matched to a gene. Comment on this clone: Its target is unknown.

The source is a woman aged 18-29 years in good health and CMV-seronegative. The specimen sequenced was PBMCs. This rearrangement joins TRBV7-9 to TRBJ2-7, with 10 bases identical to TRBD2. CDR3 DNA: TGTGCCAGCAGCTCCTTAGCGGGGGGTCATACCTACGAGCAGTACTTC. Its protein is CASSSLAGGHTYEQYF.